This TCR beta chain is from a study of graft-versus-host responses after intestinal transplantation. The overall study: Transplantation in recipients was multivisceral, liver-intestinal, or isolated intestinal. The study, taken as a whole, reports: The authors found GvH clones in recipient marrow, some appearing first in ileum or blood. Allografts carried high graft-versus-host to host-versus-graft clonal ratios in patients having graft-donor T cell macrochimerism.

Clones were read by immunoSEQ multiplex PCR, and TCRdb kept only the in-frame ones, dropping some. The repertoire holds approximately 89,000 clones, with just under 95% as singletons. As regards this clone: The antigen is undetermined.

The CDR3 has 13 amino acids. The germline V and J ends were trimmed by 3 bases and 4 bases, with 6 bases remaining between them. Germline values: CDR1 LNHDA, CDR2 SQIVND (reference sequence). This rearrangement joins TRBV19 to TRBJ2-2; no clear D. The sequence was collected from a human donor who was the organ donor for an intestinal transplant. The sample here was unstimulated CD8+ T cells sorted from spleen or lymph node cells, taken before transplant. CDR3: CASSIASTGELFF. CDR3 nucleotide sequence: TGTGCCAGTAGTATTGCCAGCACCGGGGAGCTGTTTTTT.